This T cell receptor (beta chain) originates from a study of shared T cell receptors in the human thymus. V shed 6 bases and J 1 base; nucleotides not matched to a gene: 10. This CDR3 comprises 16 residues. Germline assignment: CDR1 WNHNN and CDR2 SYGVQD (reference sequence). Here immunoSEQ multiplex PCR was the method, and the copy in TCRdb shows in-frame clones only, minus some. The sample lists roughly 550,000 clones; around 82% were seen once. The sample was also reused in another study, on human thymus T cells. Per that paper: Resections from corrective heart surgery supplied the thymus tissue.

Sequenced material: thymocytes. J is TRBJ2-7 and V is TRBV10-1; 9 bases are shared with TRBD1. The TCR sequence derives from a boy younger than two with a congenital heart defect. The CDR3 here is CASRPDRGWTSYEQYF. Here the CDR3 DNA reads TGCGCCAGCAGGCCAGACAGGGGGTGGACATCCTACGAGCAGTACTTC.